Listed below are T cell receptor beta chains from one sample, sequenced in a study of T cells in Graves' hyperthyroidism and ophthalmopathy. TCRdb reprocessed the multiplex PCR reads with MiXCR, giving one entry per CDR3 protein. The table includes roughly 630,000 distinct CDR3 sequences, around 14% detected once. The sample taken for sequencing was blood. These receptor sequences come from a woman in her 30s with Graves' hyperthyroidism. Both conserved end residues are part of each CDR3. The D gene is left open where the match is weak. Expanded clones are given a class, and other clones once, few, many or no size at all.

CDR3 | DNA | size | V | D | J
CASSTLAGKTTSTDTQYF | TGTGCCAGCAGTACCCTAGCGGGAAAAACAACGAGCACAGATACACAGTATTTT | once | TRBV2 | TRBD2 | TRBJ2-3
CSARDRLAVSYNEQFF | TGCAGTGCTAGAGACCGATTAGCGGTCTCCTACAATGAGCAGTTCTTC | many | TRBV20-1 | NA | TRBJ2-1
CASSPPLAGGLGTDTQYF | TGTGCCAGCAGTCCACCACTAGCGGGAGGGCTGGGGACAGATACGCAGTATTTT | many | TRBV28 | TRBD2 | TRBJ2-3
CASSLEGDLYNEQFF | TGCGCCAGCAGCTTGGAGGGGGACCTCTACAATGAGCAGTTCTTC | many | TRBV5-1 | NA | TRBJ2-1
CASSQERRSYNEQFF | TGTGCCAGCAGCCAAGAGAGAAGATCCTACAATGAGCAGTTCTTC | few | TRBV3-1 | NA | TRBJ2-1
CSARNSGRSRETQYF | TGCAGTGCTAGGAATAGCGGGAGGAGTAGGGAGACCCAGTACTTC | many | TRBV20-1 | TRBD2 | TRBJ2-5
CASRDYQTGGNTGELFF | TGTGCCAGCAGGGACTACCAGACGGGGGGTAACACCGGGGAGCTGTTTTTT | many | TRBV2 | TRBD2 | TRBJ2-2
CASSNGRANEQYF | TGCGCCAGCTCCAACGGGAGGGCCAACGAGCAGTACTTC | NA | TRBV10-1 | TRBD2 | TRBJ2-7
CASSLEWGAQETQYF | TGCGCCAGCAGCTTGGAGTGGGGGGCCCAAGAGACCCAGTACTTC | NA | TRBV5-1 | NA | TRBJ2-5
CASSYGRQGASYSPLHF | TGTGCCAGCAGTTACGGGAGACAGGGGGCATCTTATTCACCCCTCCACTTT | few | TRBV6-9 | TRBD1 | TRBJ1-6
CAWTGSGNQPQHF | TGTGCCTGGACAGGTTCCGGCAATCAGCCCCAGCATTTT | many | TRBV30 | NA | TRBJ1-5
CASSLGVQPNQPQHF | TGCGCCAGCAGCTTAGGGGTACAGCCCAATCAGCCCCAGCATTTT | many | TRBV5-1 | NA | TRBJ1-5
CASSVAGGSLFTDTQYF | TGTGCCAGCAGTGTAGCGGGAGGTTCCTTATTCACAGATACGCAGTATTTT | NA | TRBV12-3/TRBV12-4 | TRBD2 | TRBJ2-3
CASSQGFPRQRTLPQETQYF | TGTGCCAGCAGCCAAGGTTTTCCCCGACAGCGCACTTTGCCTCAAGAGACCCAGTACTTC | many | TRBV3-1 | NA | TRBJ2-5